These T cell receptor beta chains were read from a single sample in a study of cytotoxic CD8 clonotypes in ibrutinib-treated CLL. The data were produced by immunoSEQ multiplex PCR, yet TCRdb's version contains in-frame clones alone and is incomplete. The profile shows 150,000 to 200,000 clones, about 88% of them singletons. Material: PBMCs, obtained at disease progression, from a patient treated with ibrutinib. These receptors originate from a human donor with chronic lymphocytic leukemia. The CDR3 runs from the conserved cysteine through the conserved F or W.

j_gene: TRBJ2-3; v_gene: TRBV28; CDR3aa: CASSPGQGSTDTQYF
j_gene: TRBJ2-5; v_gene: TRBV9; CDR3aa: CASSVGGSGTQETQYF
j_gene: TRBJ2-7; v_gene: TRBV5-5; CDR3aa: CASSLGGGRYSYEQYF
j_gene: TRBJ1-4; v_gene: TRBV4-1; CDR3aa: CASSQATSDSMHF
j_gene: TRBJ2-2; v_gene: TRBV4-2; CDR3aa: CASSQSYSPGELFF
j_gene: TRBJ1-4; v_gene: TRBV9; CDR3aa: CASGPGVRNEKLFF
j_gene: TRBJ2-7; v_gene: TRBV6-1; CDR3aa: CASSLQGSYEQYF
j_gene: TRBJ2-1; v_gene: TRBV4-3; CDR3aa: CASSLGGSYNEQFF
j_gene: TRBJ1-2; v_gene: TRBV6-5; CDR3aa: CASSRPGAGNYGYTF
j_gene: TRBJ1-1; v_gene: TRBV6-5; CDR3aa: CASSKSGRTEAFF
j_gene: TRBJ2-7; v_gene: TRBV7-6; CDR3aa: CASSLQTDYEQYF
j_gene: TRBJ2-5; v_gene: TRBV19; CDR3aa: CASSIDLFTGGWETQYF
j_gene: TRBJ2-7; v_gene: TRBV6-6; CDR3aa: CASSRTDFEQYF
j_gene: TRBJ1-2; v_gene: TRBV29-1; CDR3aa: CSAFEGANYGYTF
j_gene: TRBJ1-1; v_gene: TRBV13; CDR3aa: CASSSGQGWHTEAFF
j_gene: TRBJ1-1; v_gene: TRBV28; CDR3aa: CASSFMVQLETEAFF
j_gene: TRBJ2-7; v_gene: TRBV6-5; CDR3aa: CASSRGTSGTREQYF
j_gene: TRBJ2-1; v_gene: TRBV9; CDR3aa: CASSATSSYNEQFF
j_gene: TRBJ2-2; v_gene: TRBV27; CDR3aa: CASRFGTGITGELFF
j_gene: TRBJ1-5; v_gene: TRBV5-1; CDR3aa: CASSQWPGQGDQPQHF